This T cell receptor (beta chain) was sequenced in a study of cytomegalovirus exposure and HLA in healthy donors. Points on this clone: Other DNA variants within this sample encode the same CDR3.

Use of 60 Vbeta and 13 Jbeta primers characterized the PCR. TCRdb's copy holds only in-frame clones and misses some; the assay was immunoSEQ multiplex PCR. The table for this sample gives about 46,000 clones. The germline V gene encodes CDR1 MNHEY and CDR2 SVGAGI. The CDR3 consists of 13 residues. Losses at the gene ends were 6 bases for V and 3 bases for J; bases not matched to a gene: 5. The material sequenced was PBMCs. This chain connects TRBV6-5 to TRBJ2-7, with TRBD1 matching over 7 bases. The source of this sequence is a woman in her forties in good health and CMV-seronegative. CDR3 amino acids: CASRPRQGYEQYF. CDR3 in DNA: TGTGCCAGCAGACCACGACAGGGCTACGAGCAGTACTTC.